This T cell receptor beta chain was identified in a study of shared clonotypes between healthy human individuals. The CDR3 consists of 13 residues. Per the germline V gene, CDR1 is SEHNR and CDR2 is FQNEAQ (reference sequence). The V gene end was trimmed by 5 bases and the J gene end by 7 bases; junction bases not matched to a gene: 5. Positive CCR7 selection of CD45RO-negative cells yielded the naive CD8 cells, and terminally differentiated effector memory CD45RA+ cells were excluded. Sequencing was performed with immunoSEQ multiplex PCR; in TCRdb, only in-frame clones are kept and a portion is missing. The data show roughly 890,000 clones, more than 85% seen once.

Sequencing input: naive CD8+ T cells sorted from blood. This TCR was sampled from a man younger than 45 in good health. The genes are TRBV7-9 and TRBJ2-7, with TRBD2 matching over 10 bases. CDR3 in amino acids: CASSGLAEGEQYF. The CDR3 coding sequence is TGTGCCAGCAGCGGACTAGCGGAGGGGGAGCAGTACTTC.